This T cell receptor beta chain is drawn from a study of CD8 T cells in Susac syndrome. Reverse transcription of about 0.45 to 1 ug RNA used random hexamers. TCRdb ran MiXCR on the immunoSEQ multiplex PCR reads and lists one entry per CDR3 protein. The sample records 110,000 or so distinct CDR3 sequences, 90% to 98% being singletons. The germline CDR1 and CDR2 sequences are LGHNA and YSLEER. Trimming stripped 8 bases from V and 4 bases from J, with 9 bases between. The CDR3 has 11 amino acids. The sample comprised CD4+ T cells from PBMCs. The genes are TRBV4-3 and TRBJ2-7; D gene uncertain. The clonotype comes from a human donor in good health. As DNA, the CDR3 is TGCGCCAGCTCCGCCCGATACGAGCAGTACTTC. Its translation: CASSARYEQYF.